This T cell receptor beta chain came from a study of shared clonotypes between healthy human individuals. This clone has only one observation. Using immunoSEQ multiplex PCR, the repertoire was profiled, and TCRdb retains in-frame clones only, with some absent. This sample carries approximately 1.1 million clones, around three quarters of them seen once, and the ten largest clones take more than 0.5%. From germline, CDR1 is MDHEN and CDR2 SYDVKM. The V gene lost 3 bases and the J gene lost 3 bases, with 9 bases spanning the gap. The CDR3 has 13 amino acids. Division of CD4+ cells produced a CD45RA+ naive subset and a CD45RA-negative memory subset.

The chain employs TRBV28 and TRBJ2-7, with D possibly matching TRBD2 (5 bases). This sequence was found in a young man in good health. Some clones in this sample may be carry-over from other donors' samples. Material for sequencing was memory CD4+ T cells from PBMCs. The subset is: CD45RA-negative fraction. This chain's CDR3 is CASSFEGNYEQYF. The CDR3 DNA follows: TGTGCCAGCAGTTTCGAGGGAAACTACGAGCAGTACTTC.